Described below is a single TCR beta chain sequence and its context. Its cognate antigen is unknown. The data originate from a study of cytomegalovirus exposure and HLA in healthy donors. The study's findings and limits: In vitro checks showed that a few CMV-associated chains really do target CMV antigens. As a later analysis showed, a missense DCLRE1C variant was linked to trimming of TCR beta V- and J-genes.

The CDR3 runs 17 residues. Germline V gives CDR1 SGHNT, CDR2 YYREEE (reference sequence). A multiplex PCR was run with 60 Vbeta primers and 13 Jbeta primers. Sequenced by immunoSEQ multiplex PCR; TCRdb stores in-frame clones only, minus some. Of about 130,000 clones in the sample, just under 80% were seen once. The chain employs TRBV5-4 and TRBJ2-5, with 9 bases fitting TRBD2. The J call may be wrong; the DNA end is better matched by TRBJ2-7. The clonotype was recovered from a young man in good health. Sequenced input: PBMCs. Here the CDR3 DNA reads TGTGCCAGCAGCTTGGGCGGCTTGGGACTAGCCAAGTACGAGCAGTACTTC. Its protein product is CASSLGGLGLAKYEQYF.